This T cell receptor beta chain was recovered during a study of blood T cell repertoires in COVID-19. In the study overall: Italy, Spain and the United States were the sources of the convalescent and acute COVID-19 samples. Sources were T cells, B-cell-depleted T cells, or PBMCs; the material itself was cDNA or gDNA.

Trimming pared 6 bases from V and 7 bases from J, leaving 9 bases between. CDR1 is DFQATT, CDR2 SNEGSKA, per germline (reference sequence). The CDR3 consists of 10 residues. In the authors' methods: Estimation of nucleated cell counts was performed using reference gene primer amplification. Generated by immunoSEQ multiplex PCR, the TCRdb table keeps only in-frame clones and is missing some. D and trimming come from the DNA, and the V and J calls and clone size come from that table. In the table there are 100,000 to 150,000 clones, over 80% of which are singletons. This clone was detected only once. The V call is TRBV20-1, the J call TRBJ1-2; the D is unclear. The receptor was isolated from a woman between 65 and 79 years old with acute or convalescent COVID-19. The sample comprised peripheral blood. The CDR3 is CSAQTGGYTF. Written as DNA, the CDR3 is TGCAGTGCCCAAACGGGTGGCTACACCTTC.